This TCR beta chain was recovered during a study of T cell responses to AZD1222 COVID-19 vaccine. Findings of the study overall: After two AZD1222 doses, spike-specific TCR breadth and depth rose versus day 0. Reports say nearly half of spike-specific TCRs go after unmutated variant regions. Only 5 or 6 people who got AZD1222 tested seropositive at baseline.

Timing groups of about 4 and about 12 weeks for second doses were pooled. V lost 1 base and J 1 base, leaving 8 bases between the germline ends. The CDR3 is 15 residues long. Germline CDR1 LGHNT, CDR2 FRNRAP. TCRdb's table, derived via immunoSEQ multiplex PCR, lists solely in-frame clones and lacks some. Of around 110,000 clones in the sample, 92% were seen once. To note about this clone: As yet, its antigen is unknown.

This TCR was recovered from an adult who received the AZD1222 COVID-19 vaccine. The input for sequencing was peripheral blood, taken 28 days after the second AZD1222 dose. The rearrangement links TRBV12-5 to TRBJ1-5; D possibly corresponds to TRBD1 (5 bases). This chain's CDR3 is CASGLDRDSNQPQHF. The CDR3 region has the DNA TGTGCTAGTGGTTTGGACCGGGACAGCAATCAGCCCCAGCATTTT.